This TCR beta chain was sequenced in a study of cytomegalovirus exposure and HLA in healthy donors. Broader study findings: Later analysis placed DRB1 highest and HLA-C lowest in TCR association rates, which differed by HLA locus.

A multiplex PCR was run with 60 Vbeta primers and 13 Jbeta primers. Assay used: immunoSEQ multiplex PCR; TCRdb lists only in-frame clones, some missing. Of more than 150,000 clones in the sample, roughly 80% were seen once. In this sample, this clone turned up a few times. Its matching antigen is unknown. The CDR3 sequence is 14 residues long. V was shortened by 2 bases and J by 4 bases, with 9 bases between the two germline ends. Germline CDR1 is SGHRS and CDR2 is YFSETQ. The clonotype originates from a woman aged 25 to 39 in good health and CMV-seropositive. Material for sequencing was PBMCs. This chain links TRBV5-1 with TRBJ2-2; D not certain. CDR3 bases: TGCGCCAGCAGCTTTAGTCGTGGCACCGGGGAGCTGTTTTTT. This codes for CASSFSRGTGELFF.